What follows is one T cell receptor beta chain and its context. Produced via immunoSEQ multiplex PCR; TCRdb's table is partial and in-frame only. The sample gives about 86,000 clones, 91% of which show up once; around 1.8% is in the top ten. This entry is derived from a study of T cell changes during pregnancy in multiple sclerosis. CDR3 size: 14 residues. The trim removed 8 bases at V and 2 bases at J, leaving 8 bases unmatched. From germline, CDR1 is LNHDA and CDR2 SQIVND (reference sequence). Sequences were derived from peripheral blood, sampled in the first trimester of pregnancy. The sequence was collected from a female donor in good health, enrolled as a control in a pregnancy study. This rearrangement joins TRBV19 to TRBJ1-1; 7 bases are shared with TRBD1. The chain's CDR3 is CASGVGQVNTEAFF. The DNA for the CDR3 is TGTGCCAGTGGGGTCGGACAGGTTAACACTGAAGCTTTCTTT. Looking up the rest from reference TRBV19 and TRBJ1-1 gives the full variable domain: DGGITQSPKYLFRKEGQNVTLSCEQNLNHDAMYWYRQDPGQGLRLIYYSQIVNDFQKGDIAEGYSVSREKKESFPLTVTSAQKNPTAFYLCASGVGQVNTEAFFGQGTRLTVV.